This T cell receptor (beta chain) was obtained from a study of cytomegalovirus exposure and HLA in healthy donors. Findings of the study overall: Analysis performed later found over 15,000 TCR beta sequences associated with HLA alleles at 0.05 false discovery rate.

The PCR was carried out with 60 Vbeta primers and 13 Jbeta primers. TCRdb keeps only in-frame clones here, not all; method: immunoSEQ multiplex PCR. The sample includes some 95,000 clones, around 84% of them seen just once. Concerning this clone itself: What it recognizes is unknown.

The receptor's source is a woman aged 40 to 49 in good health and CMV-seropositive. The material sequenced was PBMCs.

CDR3 residues: CASSYGTGNYEQYF. CDR3 DNA: TGTGCCAGCAGTTACGGGACAGGGAACTACGAGCAGTACTTC. The rearrangement links TRBV6-5 to TRBJ2-7; 9 bases map to TRBD1. J was trimmed by 3 bases and V by 2 bases; bases with no gene match: 2. The CDR3 has 14 residues. The germline gives CDR1 MNHEY, CDR2 SVGAGI.